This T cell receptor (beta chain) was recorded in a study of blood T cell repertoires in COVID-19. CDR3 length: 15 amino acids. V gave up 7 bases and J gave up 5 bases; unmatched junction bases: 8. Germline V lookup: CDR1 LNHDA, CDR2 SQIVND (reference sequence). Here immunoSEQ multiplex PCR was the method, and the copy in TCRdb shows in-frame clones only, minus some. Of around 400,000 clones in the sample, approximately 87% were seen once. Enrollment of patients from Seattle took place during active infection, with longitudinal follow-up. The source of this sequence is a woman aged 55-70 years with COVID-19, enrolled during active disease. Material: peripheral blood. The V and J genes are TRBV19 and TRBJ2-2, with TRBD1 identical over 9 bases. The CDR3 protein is CASTAGQGVTGELFF. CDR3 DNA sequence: TGTGCCAGTACCGCGGGACAGGGCGTTACCGGGGAGCTGTTTTTT.